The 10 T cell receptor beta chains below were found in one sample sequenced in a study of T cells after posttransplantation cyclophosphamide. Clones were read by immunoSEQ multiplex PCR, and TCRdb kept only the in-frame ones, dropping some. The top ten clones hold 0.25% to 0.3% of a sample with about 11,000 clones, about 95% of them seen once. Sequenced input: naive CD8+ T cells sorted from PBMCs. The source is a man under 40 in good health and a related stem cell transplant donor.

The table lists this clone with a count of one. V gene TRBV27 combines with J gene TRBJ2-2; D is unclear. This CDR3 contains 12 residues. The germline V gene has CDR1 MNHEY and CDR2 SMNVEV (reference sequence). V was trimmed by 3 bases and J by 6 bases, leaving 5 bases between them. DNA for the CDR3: TGTGCCAGCAGTTTCCCCTCCGGGGAGCTGTTTTTT. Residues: CASSFPSGELFF.

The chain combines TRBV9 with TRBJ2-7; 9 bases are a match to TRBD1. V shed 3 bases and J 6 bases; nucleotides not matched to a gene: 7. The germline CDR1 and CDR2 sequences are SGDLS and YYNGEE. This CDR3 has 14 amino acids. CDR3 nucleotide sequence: TGTGCCAGCAGCGCCGGGACAGGGATAGGCGAGCAGTACTTC. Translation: CASSAGTGIGEQYF. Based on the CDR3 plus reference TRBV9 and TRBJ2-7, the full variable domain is DSGVTQTPKHLITATGQRVTLRCSPRSGDLSVYWYQQSLDQGLQFLIQYYNGEERAKGNILERFSAQQFPDLHSELNLSSLELGDSALYFCASSAGTGIGEQYFGPGTRLTVT.

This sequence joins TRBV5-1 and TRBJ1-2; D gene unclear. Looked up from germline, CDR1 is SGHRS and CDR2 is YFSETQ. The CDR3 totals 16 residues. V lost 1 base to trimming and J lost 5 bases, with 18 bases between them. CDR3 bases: TGCGCCAGCAGCTTGAGTCTTAATTACGGGGAATATGGCTACACCTTC. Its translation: CASSLSLNYGEYGYTF. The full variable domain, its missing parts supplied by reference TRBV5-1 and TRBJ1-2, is KAGVTQTPRYLIKTRGQQVTLSCSPISGHRSVSWYQQTPGQGLQFLFEYFSETQRNKGNFPGRFSGRQFSNSRSEMNVSTLELGDSALYLCASSLSLNYGEYGYTFGSGTRLTVV.

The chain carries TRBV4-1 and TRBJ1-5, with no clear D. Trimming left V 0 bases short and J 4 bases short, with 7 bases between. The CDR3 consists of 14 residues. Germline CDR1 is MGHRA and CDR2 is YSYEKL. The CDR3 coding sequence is TGCGCCAGCAGCCAAGAGGAGGGAAATCAGCCCCAGCATTTT. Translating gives CASSQEEGNQPQHF.

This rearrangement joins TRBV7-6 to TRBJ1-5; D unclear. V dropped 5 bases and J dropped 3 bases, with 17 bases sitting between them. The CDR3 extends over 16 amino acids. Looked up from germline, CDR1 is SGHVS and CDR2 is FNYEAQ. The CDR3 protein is CASSPPPERNNQPQHF. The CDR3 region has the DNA TGTGCCAGCAGCCCCCCCCCGGAGAGAAACAATCAGCCCCAGCATTTT.

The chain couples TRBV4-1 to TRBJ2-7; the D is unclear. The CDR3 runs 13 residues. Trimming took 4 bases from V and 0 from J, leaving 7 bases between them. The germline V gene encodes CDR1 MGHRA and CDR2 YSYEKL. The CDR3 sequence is CASSLTGSYEQYF. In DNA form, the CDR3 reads TGCGCCAGCAGCCTCACTGGCTCCTACGAGCAGTACTTC.

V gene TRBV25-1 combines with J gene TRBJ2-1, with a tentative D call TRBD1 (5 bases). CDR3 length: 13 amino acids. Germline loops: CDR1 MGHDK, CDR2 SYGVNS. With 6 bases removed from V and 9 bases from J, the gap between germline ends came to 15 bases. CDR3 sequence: CASSPSRRVEQFF. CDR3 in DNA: TGTGCCAGCAGCCCCTCCCGCAGGGTTGAGCAGTTCTTC.

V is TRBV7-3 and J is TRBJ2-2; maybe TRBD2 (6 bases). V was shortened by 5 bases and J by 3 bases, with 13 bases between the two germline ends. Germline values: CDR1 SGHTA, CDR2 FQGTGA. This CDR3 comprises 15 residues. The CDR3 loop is CASSPGTADTGELFF. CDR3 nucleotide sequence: TGTGCCAGCAGCCCGGGGACTGCTGACACCGGGGAGCTGTTTTTT.

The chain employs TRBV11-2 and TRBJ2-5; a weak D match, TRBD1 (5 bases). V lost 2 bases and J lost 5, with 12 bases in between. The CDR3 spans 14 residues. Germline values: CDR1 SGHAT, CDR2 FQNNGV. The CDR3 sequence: CASSLRLGVETQYF. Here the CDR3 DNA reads TGTGCCAGCAGCTTACGTTTAGGGGTGGAGACCCAGTACTTC. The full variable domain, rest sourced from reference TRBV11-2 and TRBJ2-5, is EAGVAQSPRYKIIEKRQSVAFWCNPISGHATLYWYQQILGQGPKLLIQFQNNGVVDDSQLPKDRFSAERLKGVDSTLKIQPAKLEDSAVYLCASSLRLGVETQYFGPGTRLLVL.

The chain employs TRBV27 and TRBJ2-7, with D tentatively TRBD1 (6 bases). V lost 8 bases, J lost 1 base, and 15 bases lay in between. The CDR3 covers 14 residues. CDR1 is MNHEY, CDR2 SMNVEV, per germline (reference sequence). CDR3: CASPPPDSSYEQYF. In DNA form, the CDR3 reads TGTGCCAGCCCCCCCCCGGACAGTTCCTACGAGCAGTACTTC.